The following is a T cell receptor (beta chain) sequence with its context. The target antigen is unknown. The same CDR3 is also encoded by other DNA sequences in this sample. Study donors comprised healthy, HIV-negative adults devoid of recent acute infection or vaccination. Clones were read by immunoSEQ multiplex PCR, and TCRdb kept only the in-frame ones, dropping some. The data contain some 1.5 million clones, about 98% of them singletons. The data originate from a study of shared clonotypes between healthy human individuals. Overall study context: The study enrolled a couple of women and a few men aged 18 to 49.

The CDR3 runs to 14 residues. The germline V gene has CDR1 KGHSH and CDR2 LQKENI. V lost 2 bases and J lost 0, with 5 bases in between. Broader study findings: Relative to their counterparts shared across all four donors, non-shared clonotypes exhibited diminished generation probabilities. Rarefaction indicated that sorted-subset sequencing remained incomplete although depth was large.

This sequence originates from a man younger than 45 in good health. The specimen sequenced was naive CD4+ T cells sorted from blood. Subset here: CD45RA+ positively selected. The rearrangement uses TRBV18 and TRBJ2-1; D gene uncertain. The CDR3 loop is CASSPESSYNEQFF. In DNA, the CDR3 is TGTGCCAGCTCACCAGAGAGCTCCTACAATGAGCAGTTCTTC.